The source of this T cell receptor beta chain is a study of pediatric ulcerative colitis. As regards this clone: The antigen is not known.

Trimming removed 7 bases from V and 6 bases from J; junction bases left unmatched: 7. CDR3 length: 15 amino acids. Germline V gene sequence: CDR1 LNHDA, CDR2 SQIVND (reference sequence). Sequencing depth was up to 500,000 reads per sample. Only in-frame clones appear in the TCRdb table, and some are missing; sequencing was by immunoSEQ multiplex PCR. This table holds more than 45,000 clones, about 89% found once. Broader study findings: Two rectal clonotypes were found only in ulcerative colitis patients, all of them.

V usage is TRBV19 and J usage is TRBJ2-1; the match to TRBD2 covers 12 bases. The clonotype was recovered from a boy younger than 18 who was a control in a study of pediatric ulcerative colitis. Material for sequencing was blood. Here the CDR3 DNA reads TGTGCCAGTACCCGACTAGCGGGAGTCCCCAATGAGCAGTTCTTC. This sequence encodes CASTRLAGVPNEQFF.